The 18 T cell receptor beta chains given below trace back to one sample, sequenced in a study of identical twins. TCRdb re-derived calls from the 5' RACE reads in MiXCR, one entry per CDR3 protein. The sample has under 900,000 distinct CDR3 sequences, roughly 20% seen once; the top ten hold 10% to 15%. These same data were also listed under a study on T cells expressing NK-cell markers.

Sequencing was performed on PBMCs. All receptors come from a woman younger than 30 in good health.

The rearrangement joins TRBV11-2 to TRBJ2-7, with 10 nucleotides matching TRBD2. This CDR3 spans 16 amino acids. V lost 6 bases and J lost 5; bases outside the gene matches: 13. The germline V gene encodes CDR1 SGHAT and CDR2 FQNNGV. The CDR3 DNA reads TGTGCCAGCAGAACGCTAGCGGGAGCGCAGCGTGACGAGCAGTACTTC. It is translated as CASRTLAGAQRDEQYF.

This clonotype has just a few counts. The rearrangement links TRBV6-5 to TRBJ1-1; 7 nucleotides match TRBD1. The germline V gene encodes CDR1 MNHEY and CDR2 SVGAGI. There are 16 residues in the CDR3. The V gene end was trimmed by 3 bases and the J gene end by 6 bases; junction bases not matched to a gene: 13. The CDR3 nucleotides are TGTGCCAGCAGTTATTCCAGGGATAGGGGGCTCGCTGAAGCTTTCTTT. Its protein product is CASSYSRDRGLAEAFF.

The DNA for the CDR3 is TGTGCCAGCAGCCAGATCTGGTCCGGGGCCTACGAGCAGTACTTC. Amino acid sequence: CASSQIWSGAYEQYF. This chain uses TRBV14 with TRBJ2-7, with D maybe TRBD2 (5 bases). The germline gives CDR1 SGHDN, CDR2 FVKESK. V was shortened by 3 bases and J by 2 bases, with 14 bases between the two germline ends. The CDR3 sequence is 15 residues long.

V gene TRBV6-1 combines with J gene TRBJ2-1, with D maybe TRBD1 (7 bases). The germline V gene encodes CDR1 MNHNS and CDR2 SASEGT. Trimming took off 5 bases at V and 8 bases at J, with 19 bases between the two ends. CDR3 length: 15 amino acids. The CDR3 sequence: CASSPVEGAWDEQFF. The CDR3 DNA is TGTGCCAGCAGTCCCGTGGAGGGGGCGTGGGATGAGCAGTTCTTC.

This chain uses TRBV5-1 with TRBJ2-6; 8 bases map to TRBD1. The germline V gene has CDR1 SGHRS and CDR2 YFSETQ. This CDR3 is built from 16 residues. J gave up 2 bases and V 4 bases, and 5 bases lay outside the gene matches. CDR3 nucleotide sequence: TGCGCCAGCAGCCCGACAGGGGTTCCTGGGGCCAACGTCCTGACTTTC. Its translation: CASSPTGVPGANVLTF. The entire variable domain, with the rest obtained from reference TRBV5-1 and TRBJ2-6, is as follows: KAGVTQTPRYLIKTRGQQVTLSCSPISGHRSVSWYQQTPGQGLQFLFEYFSETQRNKGNFPGRFSGRQFSNSRSEMNVSTLELGDSALYLCASSPTGVPGANVLTFGAGSRLTVL.

The rearrangement joins TRBV5-1 to TRBJ2-2; D remains unclear. Trimming cost V 3 bases and J 0 bases, with 6 bases left between them. Germline values: CDR1 SGHRS, CDR2 YFSETQ. The CDR3 has 14 residues. DNA of the CDR3: TGCGCCAGCAGCTATCTGACGAACACCGGGGAGCTGTTTTTT. It translates to CASSYLTNTGELFF.

The sample holds a few counts of this clonotype. V and J are TRBV6-2 or TRBV6-3 and TRBJ2-7; D possibly corresponds to TRBD2 (7 bases). V was pared by 7 bases and J by 2 bases, with 21 bases between. Per the germline V gene, CDR1 is MNHEY and CDR2 is SVGEGT. The CDR3 is 16 residues long. The CDR3 is CASKGEIPGLAYEQYF. DNA for the CDR3: TGTGCCAGCAAGGGGGAAATACCCGGACTAGCCTACGAGCAGTACTTC.

The chain couples TRBV7-2 to TRBJ1-1, with D perhaps TRBD1 (5 bases). Per the germline V gene, CDR1 is SGHTA and CDR2 is FQGNSA. With 1 base removed from V and 0 bases from J, the gap between germline ends came to 9 bases. The CDR3 spans 15 residues. The CDR3 is CASSLEGTMNTEAFF. The CDR3 coding sequence is TGTGCCAGCAGCTTAGAAGGGACCATGAACACTGAAGCTTTCTTT.

This clonotype was seen ten or more times. The V and J genes are TRBV20-1 and TRBJ1-1, with 10 positions matching TRBD1. The CDR3 covers 12 residues. V was pared by 5 bases and J by 4 bases, with 1 base of the junction left unmatched. CDR1 is DFQATT, CDR2 SNEGSKA, per germline (reference sequence). CDR3 sequence (DNA): TGCAGTGCTCGACAGGGGGCCACTGAAGCTTTCTTT. It encodes CSARQGATEAFF.

In its sample, this clonotype was seen a few times. The rearrangement links TRBV12-3 or TRBV12-4 to TRBJ2-1; the match to TRBD2 covers 10 bases. V was clipped by 6 bases and J by 6 bases; unmatched bases: 5. The CDR3 runs to 14 residues. The CDR3 DNA follows: TGTGCCAGCAGGCTAGCGGGAGTGAGCAATGAGCAGTTCTTC. It yields the protein CASRLAGVSNEQFF.

This clonotype was seen a few times. This chain uses TRBV5-4 with TRBJ2-3; 14 nucleotides align to TRBD2. Germline V CDR1 and CDR2: SGHNT, YYREEE (reference sequence). This CDR3 has 20 residues. V lost 0 bases, J lost 6 bases, and 15 bases stayed unmatched. CDR3 sequence reads: CASSLGLAGGRVSAKDTQYF. The CDR3 region has the DNA TGTGCCAGCAGCTTGGGACTAGCGGGGGGGCGGGTGAGCGCAAAGGATACGCAGTATTTT.

This clonotype came up many times. This chain joins TRBV10-3 and TRBJ1-5; maybe TRBD1 (6 bases). The CDR3 is made up of 14 amino acids. V lost 4 bases and J 2 bases, leaving 9 bases between the germline ends. In germline, CDR1 is ENHRY, CDR2 SYGVKD. The DNA of the CDR3 is TGTGCCATCAGTGGGGCAGGGGGCAATCAGCCCCAGCATTTT. It translates to CAISGAGGNQPQHF.

The chain combines TRBV2 with TRBJ2-5, with no clear D. The CDR3 is 11 residues long. Trimming stripped 7 bases from V and 7 bases from J, with 10 bases between. CDR1 is SNHLY and CDR2 is FYNNEI in the germline V gene. The CDR3 spells CASKDAGTQYF. In DNA, the CDR3 is TGTGCCAGCAAAGATGCAGGGACCCAGTACTTC.

The V call is TRBV20-1, the J call TRBJ2-1, with D hard to call. CDR3 size: 15 residues. Germline CDR1 and CDR2: DFQATT and SNEGSKA (reference sequence). The V end lost 3 bases, the J end lost 2 bases, and 14 bases lay between the germline ends. The CDR3: CSARVGRKTYNEQFF. In nucleotides, the CDR3 is TGCAGTGCTAGGGTTGGGCGCAAAACCTACAATGAGCAGTTCTTC.

J is TRBJ2-6 and V is TRBV28; 8 bases fit TRBD1. Germline lookup yields CDR1 MDHEN and CDR2 SYDVKM. V shed 10 bases and J 3 bases; nucleotides not matched to a gene: 8. The CDR3 runs to 15 residues. CDR3 coding DNA: TGTGCCATCCTATCGACAGGGGTTGGGGCCAACGTCCTGACTTTC. This translates into CAILSTGVGANVLTF.

This clonotype appeared many times. The chain couples TRBV12-3 or TRBV12-4 to TRBJ2-1, with 10 nucleotides matching TRBD2. The CDR3 is 16 amino acids. V gave up 5 bases and J gave up 4 bases; unmatched junction bases: 8. The DNA for the CDR3 is TGTGCCAGCAGTCTGAATAGCGGGAGGCCTTACAATGAGCAGTTCTTC. Translation: CASSLNSGRPYNEQFF.

This CDR3 is CASREGVAYNEQFF. CDR3 DNA: TGTGCCAGCCGCGAGGGGGTGGCCTACAATGAGCAGTTCTTC. This chain joins TRBV7-9 and TRBJ2-1; D is possibly TRBD1 (6 bases). The CDR3 has 14 amino acids. Trimming cost V 8 bases and J 2 bases, with 13 bases left between them. Germline CDR1 SEHNR, CDR2 FQNEAQ (reference sequence).

The chain has TRBV3-1 and TRBJ2-7; 8 bases agree with TRBD1. This CDR3 contains 17 residues. Trimming removed 4 bases from V and 0 bases from J; junction bases left unmatched: 11. Germline CDR1 is LGHDT and CDR2 is YNNKEL (reference sequence). In DNA form, the CDR3 reads TGTGCCAGCAGCCCAAACAGGGGGATCACCTCCTCCTACGAGCAGTACTTC. Its translation: CASSPNRGITSSYEQYF.